This TCR beta chain emerged from a study of CD8+CD57+ T cells in acquired aplastic anemia. Study as a whole: About 3 ug was the average amount of DNA from sorted CD4+ and CD8+ cells. For CD4+ cells, healthy donors had an average of roughly 9.8 million reads. Findings and caveats of the study: The same twenty-nine CD8+ CDR3 sequences occurred in patients and in controls.

Germline CDR1 and CDR2: KGHSH and LQKENI. V shed 3 bases and J 2 bases; nucleotides not matched to a gene: 3. The CDR3 totals 15 residues. Of note for this clonotype: Its antigen is currently unknown.

Template material for TCR beta VDJ and CDR3 profiling consisted of genomic DNA. TCRdb re-called the reads through MiXCR, storing one row per CDR3 protein. The table lists about 220,000 distinct CDR3 sequences, around 32% of them singletons. The V call is TRBV18, the J call TRBJ2-7, with 11 bases identical to TRBD1. This receptor was taken from a human donor in good health, serving as a control. The sequencing sample was made of sorted CD4+, CD8+, or CD8+CD57+ T cells (not recorded which) from PBMCs. CDR3 residues: CASSPMGQGAYEQYF. In DNA form, the CDR3 reads TGTGCCAGCTCACCTATGGGACAGGGGGCCTACGAGCAGTACTTC.